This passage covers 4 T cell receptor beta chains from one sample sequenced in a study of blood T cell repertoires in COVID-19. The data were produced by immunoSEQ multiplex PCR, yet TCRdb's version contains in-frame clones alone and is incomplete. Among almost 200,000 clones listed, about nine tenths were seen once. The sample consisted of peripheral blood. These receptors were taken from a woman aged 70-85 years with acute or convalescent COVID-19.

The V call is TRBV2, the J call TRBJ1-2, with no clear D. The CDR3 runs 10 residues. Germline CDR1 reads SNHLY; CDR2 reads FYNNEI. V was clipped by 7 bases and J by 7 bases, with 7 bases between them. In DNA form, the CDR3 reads TGTGCCAGCAAAACCAGTGGCTACACCTTC. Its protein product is CASKTSGYTF.

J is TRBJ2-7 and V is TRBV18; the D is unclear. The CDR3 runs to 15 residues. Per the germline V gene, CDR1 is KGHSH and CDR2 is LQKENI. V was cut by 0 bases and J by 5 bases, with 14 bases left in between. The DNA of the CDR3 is TGTGCCAGCTCACCACCGGAGCCAGTGCGGAACGAGCAGTACTTC. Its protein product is CASSPPEPVRNEQYF.

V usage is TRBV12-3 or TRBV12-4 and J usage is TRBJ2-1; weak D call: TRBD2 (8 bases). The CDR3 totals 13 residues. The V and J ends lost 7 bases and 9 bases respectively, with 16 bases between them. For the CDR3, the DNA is TGTGCCAGCACCTCGGGAGGGGGCAGTGAGCAGTTCTTC. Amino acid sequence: CASTSGGGSEQFF.

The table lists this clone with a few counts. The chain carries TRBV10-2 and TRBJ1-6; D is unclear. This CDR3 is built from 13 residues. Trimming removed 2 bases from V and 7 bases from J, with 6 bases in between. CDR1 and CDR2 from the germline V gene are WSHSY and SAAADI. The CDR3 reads CASSETGNSPLHF. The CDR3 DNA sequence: TGCGCCAGCAGTGAGACGGGAAATTCACCCCTCCACTTT.